Each of the 22 T cell receptor beta chains below was sequenced from the same sample in a study of T cells in Graves' hyperthyroidism and ophthalmopathy. The CDR3 regions of TCR beta were amplified from RNA transcripts. When the TCR CDR3 underwent first-round RT-PCR, the HTBI primer set was used. TCRdb re-derived calls from the multiplex PCR reads in MiXCR, one entry per CDR3 protein. The repertoire holds some 600,000 distinct CDR3 sequences, with about 15% as singletons. Input material: blood. Receptors originate from a woman aged 25-40 years with Graves' hyperthyroidism that later progressed to Graves' ophthalmopathy.

This clonotype was picked up a small number of times. The rearrangement joins TRBV7-3 to TRBJ1-1, with D possibly TRBD1 on 6 matching bases. The CDR3 is 14 amino acids. Germline lookup yields CDR1 SGHTA and CDR2 FQGTGA. V lost 5 bases, J lost 4 bases, and 14 bases lay in between. In nucleotides, the CDR3 is TGTGCCAGCAGCAAGGGGGGGATCGGCACTGAAGCTTTCTTT. Its protein product is CASSKGGIGTEAFF.

Many counts were recorded for this clonotype. V and J are TRBV6-1 and TRBJ1-1, with D hard to call. Trimming pared 6 bases from V and 6 bases from J, leaving 14 bases between. CDR1 is MNHNS, CDR2 SASEGT, per germline. This CDR3 is 13 amino acids long. CDR3 bases: TGTGCCAGCAGACCACGGACTGATTCTGAAGCTTTCTTT. Its protein is CASRPRTDSEAFF.

The chain carries TRBV7-9 and TRBJ2-5, with D possibly TRBD1 on 5 matching bases. CDR1 is SEHNR and CDR2 is FQNEAQ in the germline V gene (reference sequence). This CDR3 comprises 15 residues. V lost 4 bases, J lost 7 bases, and 19 bases lay in between. The CDR3 DNA sequence: TGTGCCAGCAGCTGGAGTGATGACAGCCGAGGGACCCAGTACTTC. Its protein product is CASSWSDDSRGTQYF.

This clonotype came up a few times. The chain combines TRBV15 with TRBJ2-2; 12 bases line up with TRBD2. The germline gives CDR1 LNHNV, CDR2 YYDKDF (reference sequence). CDR3 size: 18 residues. V was clipped by 0 bases and J by 4 bases; unmatched bases: 6. The CDR3 DNA reads TGTGCCACCAGCAGAGAACTAGCGGGAGGTATTGGCACCGGGGAGCTGTTTTTT. This encodes CATSRELAGGIGTGELFF.

The chain is built from TRBV28 and TRBJ1-5; TRBD1 matches at 11 bases. CDR1 is MDHEN, CDR2 SYDVKM, per germline. The CDR3 has 15 residues. Trimming at V came to 4 bases and at J to 6 bases, leaving 5 bases not matched to a gene. In DNA, the CDR3 is TGTGCCAGCAGTTCGGGACAGGGGGTAGTTCAGCCCCAGCATTTT. Protein product: CASSSGQGVVQPQHF.

In the case of this clonotype: A single base separates this from a much larger clone, so it may be a read error. The chain is built from TRBV24-1 and TRBJ1-2; D is undetermined. V dropped 5 bases and J dropped 5 bases, with 8 bases sitting between them. This CDR3 comprises 12 residues. CDR1 and CDR2 (germline): KGHDR, SFDVKD. The CDR3 DNA follows: TGTGCCACCAGTGTCCCAATATATGGCTACACCTTC. It yields the protein CATSVPIYGYTF.

As concerns this clonotype: Its ends do not fully match the called genes, so a read error is possible. This chain links TRBV3-1 with TRBJ1-1; tentatively, D is TRBD1 (5 bases). Germline loops: CDR1 LGHDT, CDR2 YNNKEL (reference sequence). CDR3 length equals 13 residues. DNA of the CDR3: TGTGCCTGCAGCCCCAGGGATTCCACTGAAGCTTTCTTT. Amino acids: CACSPRDSTEAFF.

Only a few counts were recorded for this clonotype. The chain carries TRBV5-8 and TRBJ2-1, with TRBD1 matching 10 bases. CDR3 length equals 15 residues. With 3 bases clipped from V and 5 bases from J, the junction kept 5 bases outside the gene matches. CDR1 is SGHTS and CDR2 is YDEGEE in the germline V gene. CDR3 DNA: TGTGCCAGCAGCTGGGGACAGGGGAACAACAATGAGCAGTTCTTC. This translates into CASSWGQGNNNEQFF. Filled out from reference TRBV5-8 and TRBJ2-1, the complete variable domain reads EAGVTQSPTHLIKTRGQQATLRCSPISGHTSVYWYQQALGLGLQFLLWYDEGEERNRGNFPPRFSGRQFPNYSSELNVNALELEDSALYLCASSWGQGNNNEQFFGPGTRLTVL.

Details on this clonotype: Just one base apart from a much larger clone, this may be a read error. This chain uses TRBV28 with TRBJ2-5; D gene unclear. This CDR3 has 15 amino acids. Germline V gene sequence: CDR1 MDHEN, CDR2 SYDVKM. In nucleotides, the CDR3 is TGTGCCAGCAGTCCCCCCCTCTCGGTTCAAGAGATCCAGTACTTC. Translation: CASSPPLSVQEIQYF.

The rearrangement links TRBV13 to TRBJ2-7, with TRBD2 matching 14 bases. This CDR3 is built from 15 residues. The germline V gene encodes CDR1 PRHDT and CDR2 FYEKMQ (reference sequence). After removal of 5 bases from V and 5 bases from J, the junction contained 5 bases not matched to a gene. The CDR3 DNA sequence: TGTGCCAGCAGCCTCCCGGGACTAGCGGGAGACGAGCAGTACTTC. Residues: CASSLPGLAGDEQYF.

Only a few counts were recorded for this clonotype. This may stem from a read error, because a much larger clone lies one nucleotide away. The chain employs TRBV28 and TRBJ2-7; D not certain. Germline assignment: CDR1 MDHEN and CDR2 SYDVKM. This CDR3 spans 12 amino acids. Written as DNA, the CDR3 is TGTGCCAGCACCGATACCTCCTACAAGCAGTACTTC. It yields the protein CASTDTSYKQYF.

Notes on this clonotype: This clone may be a read error of a much larger clone one base away. The rearrangement links TRBV11-2 to TRBJ2-3; 9 bases agree with TRBD1. The germline gives CDR1 SGHAT, CDR2 FQNNGV. CDR3 length: 15 amino acids. Here the CDR3 reads CAGSIGDREGDTQYF. The CDR3 DNA is TGTGCCGGCAGCATCGGGGACAGGGAGGGAGATACGCAGTATTTT.

This clonotype has ten or more counts. V gene TRBV28 combines with J gene TRBJ2-7; D perhaps matches TRBD2 (6 bases). The CDR3 is made up of 14 amino acids. The V gene lost 3 bases and the J gene lost 4 bases, with 13 bases spanning the gap. Per germline, CDR1 MDHEN and CDR2 SYDVKM. The CDR3 DNA reads as TGTGCCAGCAGTTTGGGGGGAGTGGGGTACGAGCAGTACTTC. Its translation is CASSLGGVGYEQYF.

This rearrangement joins TRBV7-2 to TRBJ1-5; 7 bases fit TRBD1. V trimming: 5 bases; J trimming: 7 bases; junction bases outside the gene matches: 2. The CDR3 is 12 amino acids. Germline V gene sequence: CDR1 SGHTA, CDR2 FQGNSA. The CDR3 is CASSVQGQPQHF. CDR3 nucleotide sequence: TGTGCCAGCAGCGTACAGGGGCAGCCCCAGCATTTT.

This clonotype was picked up many times. The genes are TRBV7-9 and TRBJ2-5; the D call may be TRBD1 or TRBD2 (5 bases each). With 3 bases removed from V and 5 bases from J, the gap between germline ends came to 10 bases. CDR1 is SEHNR, CDR2 FQNEAQ, per germline (reference sequence). CDR3 length: 13 residues. DNA for the CDR3: TGTGCCAGCAGCTTGAGGGGCGACGAGACCCAGTACTTC. The encoded protein is CASSLRGDETQYF.

The sample holds many counts of this clonotype. The chain employs TRBV30 and TRBJ2-3, with D tentatively TRBD1 (5 bases). CDR3 size: 16 residues. V shed 2 bases and J shed 3 bases, with 18 bases lying between them. The germline V gene encodes CDR1 GTSNPN and CDR2 SVGIG (reference sequence). The CDR3 loop is CAWSFWIGEETDTQYF. CDR3 nucleotides: TGTGCCTGGAGTTTTTGGATAGGGGAAGAGACAGATACGCAGTATTTT.

The chain is built from TRBV27 and TRBJ2-2; D is unresolved. V lost 3 bases and J lost 4, with 9 bases in between. This CDR3 has 14 residues. CDR1 and CDR2 from the germline V gene are MNHEY and SMNVEV (reference sequence). The CDR3 loop reads CASSFPDSTGELFF. The CDR3 nucleotides are TGTGCCAGCAGTTTCCCCGACTCCACCGGGGAGCTGTTTTTT.

The gene calls are TRBV11-3 and TRBJ2-1; TRBD2 agrees at 12 bases. Germline values: CDR1 SGHNT, CDR2 YENEEA. The CDR3 length is 15 residues. Trimming at V came to 4 bases and at J to 8 bases, leaving 6 bases not matched to a gene. The CDR3 region has the DNA TGTGCCAGCAGCTCCCGGACTAGCGGGAACGATGAGCAGTTCTTC. This gives the protein CASSSRTSGNDEQFF.

This clonotype was detected ten times or more. The rearrangement uses TRBV20-1 and TRBJ2-7; 13 positions agree with TRBD2. The V segment lost 6 bases and the J segment 4 bases; nucleotides outside the gene matches: 3. The CDR3 loop spans 13 amino acids. Germline V gene lookup returns CDR1 DFQATT and CDR2 SNEGSKA (reference sequence). CDR3 nucleotide sequence: TGCAGTGCCTGGACTAGCGGGAGTTACGAGCAGTACTTC. This gives the protein CSAWTSGSYEQYF.

This chain uses TRBV5-5 with TRBJ2-7; 10 bases line up with TRBD2. With V trimmed by 0 bases and J by 5 bases, 11 bases remained unmatched. The germline V gene has CDR1 SGHKS and CDR2 YYEKEE (reference sequence). This CDR3 has 17 amino acids. CDR3: CASSLEPSGGVGDEQYF. The CDR3 DNA sequence: TGTGCCAGCAGCTTGGAGCCCAGCGGGGGGGTTGGCGACGAGCAGTACTTC.

This clonotype was seen repeatedly, ten times or more. The chain couples TRBV6-1 to TRBJ1-1; D gene unclear. Germline V gives CDR1 MNHNS, CDR2 SASEGT. V was shortened by 4 bases and J by 1 base, with 10 bases between the two germline ends. The CDR3 totals 14 residues. This CDR3 reads CASSGSGWNTEAFF. The CDR3, as DNA: TGTGCCAGCAGTGGATCTGGATGGAACACTGAAGCTTTCTTT.

The rearrangement links TRBV3-1 to TRBJ2-1; 11 bases are shared with TRBD2. The CDR3 length is 15 residues. V shed 4 bases, J shed 15 bases, and the junction held 14 bases outside the gene matches. Germline CDR1 and CDR2: LGHDT and YNNKEL (reference sequence). The CDR3 DNA follows: TGTGCCAGCAGCCCACCGATTAGCGGGAGGGCCTGGCGGTTCTTC. Its protein is CASSPPISGRAWRFF.